This TCR beta chain was recorded in a study of T cells in Graves' hyperthyroidism and ophthalmopathy. Study at large: Specimen type is peripheral blood, collected at initial diagnosis prior to any treatment.

The CDR3 regions of TCR beta were amplified from RNA transcripts. During a first-round RT-PCR of the TCR CDR3, the HTBI primer set was used. Each CDR3 protein is one row after TCRdb ran MiXCR on the multiplex PCR reads. The sample comprises 300,000 to 400,000 distinct CDR3 sequences, around 15% of which are singletons, and around a fifth rests with the top ten. The study's findings and limits: Ophthalmopathy onset followed model prediction by a median about seven months.

A remark on this clonotype: Its target is not known.

Ophthalmopathy cases met thresholds of Clinical Activity Score at least 3, NOSPECS grade at least 4 and duration under 3 months. Using over 8.5 ml of fresh peripheral blood, PBMCs were prepared. Per germline, CDR1 MNHEY and CDR2 SVGEGT. The V and J ends lost 7 bases and 0 bases, in that order; junction bases with no gene match: 5. There are 15 residues in the CDR3. Material: blood. This clonotype originated in a woman under 40 with Graves' ophthalmopathy. The chain combines TRBV6-2 or TRBV6-3 with TRBJ1-3; TRBD1 aligns across 8 bases. The CDR3 is CASKRQGYSGNTIYF. The DNA for the CDR3 is TGTGCCAGCAAAAGACAGGGGTACTCTGGAAACACCATATATTTT.